What follows are 28 T cell receptor beta chains derived from one specimen sequenced in a study of cytomegalovirus exposure and HLA in healthy donors. PCR involved 60 Vbeta and 13 Jbeta primers. TCRdb's table, derived via immunoSEQ multiplex PCR, lists solely in-frame clones and lacks some. The sample has roughly 39,000 clones, and its top ten clones hold approximately 2.9%. The material sequenced was PBMCs. These receptors all come from a woman in her twenties or thirties in good health and CMV-seropositive.

V and J are TRBV19 and TRBJ1-5; TRBD1 matches at 8 bases. Germline V gene lookup returns CDR1 LNHDA and CDR2 SQIVND (reference sequence). J gave up 2 bases and V 4 bases, and 7 bases lay outside the gene matches. This CDR3 region has 16 residues. The CDR3 DNA sequence: TGTGCCAGTAGTAGACAGGGGATTAGGGGCAATCAGCCCCAGCATTTT. This translates into CASSRQGIRGNQPQHF. The full variable domain, completed using reference TRBV19 and TRBJ1-5, is DGGITQSPKYLFRKEGQNVTLSCEQNLNHDAMYWYRQDPGQGLRLIYYSQIVNDFQKGDIAEGYSVSREKKESFPLTVTSAQKNPTAFYLCASSRQGIRGNQPQHFGDGTRLSIL.

J is TRBJ2-2 and V is TRBV10-3; 11 positions match TRBD1. The germline V gene has CDR1 ENHRY and CDR2 SYGVKD. This CDR3 is built from 15 residues. V shed 6 bases, J shed 1 base, and the junction held 1 base outside the gene matches. CDR3 residues: CAIRGQGVNTGELFF. As DNA, the CDR3 is TGTGCCATCAGGGGACAGGGGGTGAACACCGGGGAGCTGTTTTTT.

This chain uses TRBV30 with TRBJ2-7; tentative D call: TRBD2 (5 bases). Germline V gives CDR1 GTSNPN, CDR2 SVGIG (reference sequence). V lost 1 base, J lost 3 bases, and 10 bases lay in between. The CDR3 is 13 residues long. Here the CDR3 DNA reads TGTGCCTGGAGTGGCCCGGGGTACTACGAGCAGTACTTC. The encoded protein is CAWSGPGYYEQYF.

The J gene is TRBJ2-5, the V gene TRBV7-9, with 11 bases aligning to TRBD2. There are 15 residues in the CDR3. After removal of 6 bases from V and 1 base from J, the junction contained 4 bases not matched to a gene. CDR1 is SEHNR and CDR2 is FQNEAQ in the germline V gene (reference sequence). The CDR3 sequence is CASSSSGGSQETQYF. CDR3 in DNA: TGTGCCAGCAGTTCTAGCGGGGGGTCCCAAGAGACCCAGTACTTC.

For the CDR3, the DNA is TGTGCCAGCAGTTCGCAGGTGTCCGGGGAGCTGTTTTTT. Amino acid sequence: CASSSQVSGELFF. The rearrangement uses TRBV11-2 and TRBJ2-2; D is undetermined. Germline V lookup: CDR1 SGHAT, CDR2 FQNNGV. CDR3 length: 13 amino acids. Trimming shortened V by 6 bases and J by 6 bases, and 11 bases separated the two germline ends.

V usage is TRBV27 and J usage is TRBJ1-3; D is undetermined. Per germline, CDR1 MNHEY and CDR2 SMNVEV (reference sequence). The CDR3 loop spans 17 amino acids. V was shortened by 6 bases and J by 2 bases, with 20 bases between the two germline ends. DNA of the CDR3: TGTGCCAGCAGAAATGGAGACGCACTACGCCCTGGAAACACCATATATTTT. Its translation: CASRNGDALRPGNTIYF.

The chain carries TRBV5-1 and TRBJ2-1; 15 nucleotides agree with TRBD2. The CDR3 is made up of 15 amino acids. Germline-derived CDR1 and CDR2 are SGHRS and YFSETQ. V lost 4 bases, J lost 6 bases, and 2 bases stayed unmatched. The CDR3 reads CASSQGLAGGNEQFF. CDR3 bases: TGCGCCAGCAGCCAGGGACTAGCGGGGGGCAATGAGCAGTTCTTC.

The genes are TRBV12-2 and TRBJ2-3; the table calls TRBD2, which could not be checked here. TRBV12-2 is classified as a pseudogene. CDR3 size: 16 residues. The CDR3 nucleotides read TGTGCAAGTCGCTTAGACTCAACTCCCGGGGTATATACGCAGTATTTT. This sequence encodes CASRLDSTPGVYTQYF.

V gene TRBV5-1 combines with J gene TRBJ1-1, with TRBD1 as a possible D gene (5 bases). The germline gives CDR1 SGHRS, CDR2 YFSETQ. The length of the CDR3 is 14 residues. V dropped 2 bases and J dropped 6 bases, with 14 bases sitting between them. The CDR3 reads CASSLRGPSPEAFF. Here the CDR3 DNA reads TGCGCCAGCAGCTTAAGGGGCCCGAGCCCTGAAGCTTTCTTT.

V gene TRBV10-3 combines with J gene TRBJ1-1; possibly TRBD1 for D (6 bases). The germline V and J ends were trimmed by 6 bases and 1 base, with 9 bases remaining between them. CDR1 is ENHRY, CDR2 SYGVKD, per germline. The length of the CDR3 is 13 residues. The CDR3 loop reads CAIRSGENTEAFF. The CDR3 nucleotides read TGTGCCATCAGATCAGGGGAGAACACTGAAGCTTTCTTT.

The chain recombines TRBV5-5 with TRBJ2-5; 10 bases are shared with TRBD1. The end of the DNA aligns better with TRBJ2-7, so the J call may be wrong. The CDR3 totals 17 residues. From germline, CDR1 is SGHKS and CDR2 YYEKEE (reference sequence). CDR3 protein: CASSHGTGVRSSYEQYF. In nucleotides, the CDR3 is TGTGCCAGCAGCCACGGGACAGGGGTCAGGAGCTCCTACGAGCAGTACTTC.

V usage is TRBV23-1 and J usage is TRBJ2-7; possible D gene TRBD1, 6 bases. TRBV23-1 is flagged as an ORF with uncertain function. Trimming pared 5 bases from V and 3 bases from J, leaving 11 bases between. The CDR3 has 13 residues. The CDR3 is CASSKDSLYEQYF. The CDR3 nucleotides read TGCGCCAGCAGTAAGGACAGCCTCTACGAGCAGTACTTC.

This chain uses TRBV30 with TRBJ1-2; D is unresolved. Per germline, CDR1 GTSNPN and CDR2 SVGIG (reference sequence). V lost 0 bases and J 4 bases, leaving 12 bases between the germline ends. The CDR3 has 14 residues. The CDR3 loop reads CAWSVTITGYGYTF. The CDR3 DNA sequence: TGTGCCTGGAGTGTCACCATAACTGGCTATGGCTACACCTTC.

The V call is TRBV4-1, the J call TRBJ1-1, with no clear D. The V end lost 3 bases, the J end lost 0 bases, and 14 bases lay between the germline ends. The V gene's germline CDR1 is MGHRA and CDR2 YSYEKL. The CDR3 is 16 residues long. The CDR3 spells CASSQVGGPMNTEAFF. The CDR3 DNA reads TGCGCCAGCAGCCAGGTAGGAGGGCCTATGAACACTGAAGCTTTCTTT.

This rearrangement joins TRBV6-5 to TRBJ2-7; D may be TRBD2 (6 bases). The V end was cut by 7 bases, the J end by 7 bases, with 20 bases between. Germline V gene lookup returns CDR1 MNHEY and CDR2 SVGAGI. The CDR3 sequence is 14 residues long. The chain's CDR3 is CASTLVGGTREQYF. CDR3 bases: TGTGCCAGCACCTTAGTGGGGGGAACTCGGGAGCAGTACTTC.

The chain couples TRBV6-1 to TRBJ1-2, with 7 bases that match TRBD1. The CDR3 runs to 14 residues. Trimming took 5 bases from V and 0 from J; bases not matched to a gene: 3. From germline, CDR1 is MNHNS and CDR2 SASEGT. As DNA, the CDR3 is TGTGCCAGCAGTCGGGACAGAACTAACTATGGCTACACCTTC. Its translation: CASSRDRTNYGYTF.

The rearrangement joins TRBV9 to TRBJ2-2; a possible D gene is TRBD2 (6 bases). The V end lost 5 bases, the J end lost 1 base, and 9 bases lay between the germline ends. This CDR3 is built from 14 residues. CDR1 is SGDLS, CDR2 YYNGEE, per germline. The CDR3 DNA reads TGTGCCAGCAGGTCGGGGGAGAACACCGGGGAGCTGTTTTTT. Its translation: CASRSGENTGELFF.

The chain employs TRBV12-5 and TRBJ1-3; no definite D call. There are 19 residues in the CDR3. Germline CDR1 reads LGHNT; CDR2 reads FRNRAP. Between the trimmed V and J ends, which lost 4 bases and 6 bases, there was a span of 28 bases. CDR3 residues: CASGSERGRSNIWENTIYF. In DNA form, the CDR3 reads TGTGCTAGTGGTTCCGAACGAGGGCGAAGTAATATCTGGGAAAACACCATATATTTT.

This chain links TRBV6-6 with TRBJ2-6, with 9 nucleotides matching TRBD1. The CDR3 spans 15 residues. The ends lost 6 bases at V and 3 bases at J; junction bases unmatched: 3. Germline V gene lookup returns CDR1 MNHNY and CDR2 SVGAGI (reference sequence). The CDR3 protein is CASRTGGFGANVLTF. CDR3 sequence (DNA): TGTGCCAGCAGAACAGGGGGCTTTGGGGCCAACGTCCTGACTTTC.

V gene TRBV25-1 combines with J gene TRBJ1-2; possible D gene TRBD1, 5 bases. Trimming took 6 bases from V and 0 from J, leaving 11 bases between them. Germline V gene data show CDR1 as MGHDK and CDR2 as SYGVNS. The CDR3 covers 14 residues. In DNA, the CDR3 is TGTGCCAGCAGGGGGCCAGGTCCTAACTATGGCTACACCTTC. It specifies CASRGPGPNYGYTF.

This chain joins TRBV5-1 and TRBJ2-2, with TRBD1 matching over 7 bases. The germline V gene encodes CDR1 SGHRS and CDR2 YFSETQ. The CDR3 is 15 residues long. V shed 1 base, J shed 4 bases, and the junction held 4 bases outside the gene matches. The CDR3 loop is CASSLYAGGTGELFF. The CDR3 nucleotides are TGCGCCAGCAGCTTGTACGCAGGGGGCACCGGGGAGCTGTTTTTT.

The rearrangement uses TRBV7-9 and TRBJ2-7; weak D call: TRBD1 (5 bases). V shed 10 bases and J shed 0 bases, with 13 bases lying between them. The CDR3 extends over 13 amino acids. Germline CDR1 and CDR2: SEHNR and FQNEAQ (reference sequence). CDR3 loop: CATTDTNSYEQYF. The CDR3 bases are TGTGCCACGACGGACACGAACTCCTACGAGCAGTACTTC. The whole variable domain, filled in from reference TRBV7-9 and TRBJ2-7, reads DTGVSQNPRHKITKRGQNVTFRCDPISEHNRLYWYRQTLGQGPEFLTYFQNEAQLEKSRLLSDRFSAERPKGSFSTLEIQRTEQGDSAMYLCATTDTNSYEQYFGPGTRLTVT.

The chain combines TRBV18 with TRBJ2-5, with a possible D match to TRBD1 (5 bases). The J call may be faulty, since TRBJ2-7 better matches the DNA end. This CDR3 has 12 residues. Looked up from germline, CDR1 is KGHSH and CDR2 is LQKENI. As DNA, the CDR3 is TGTGCCAGCTCATCCGACAGCTACGAGCAGTACTTC. Protein product: CASSSDSYEQYF.

The chain couples TRBV5-1 to TRBJ1-2; D remains ambiguous. Trimming took 6 bases from V and 3 from J, leaving 12 bases between them. Germline V gene lookup returns CDR1 SGHRS and CDR2 YFSETQ. The CDR3 is 13 residues long. The CDR3 DNA reads TGCGCCAGCAACTCCGGCGAGGACTATGGCTACACCTTC. This sequence encodes CASNSGEDYGYTF.

The V gene is TRBV27, the J gene TRBJ1-6; TRBD1 matches 12 bases. V shed 5 bases and J 6 bases; nucleotides not matched to a gene: 8. Germline V gene sequence: CDR1 MNHEY, CDR2 SMNVEV (reference sequence). The CDR3 totals 17 residues. Written as DNA, the CDR3 is TGTGCCAGCAGTCAGCCGGGACAGGGGGCGCGTAATTCACCCCTCCACTTT. This gives the protein CASSQPGQGARNSPLHF.

This chain connects TRBV10-1 to TRBJ1-6, with TRBD1 matching 11 bases. Germline trimming cut 6 bases from V and 11 bases from J; bases unmatched to any gene: 6. This CDR3 spans 14 amino acids. Germline CDR1 WNHNN, CDR2 SYGVQD (reference sequence). The CDR3 DNA reads TGCGCCAGCAGCCAGGGACAGGGGGGCACACCCCTCCACTTT. Translated, it gives CASSQGQGGTPLHF.

V gene TRBV11-3 combines with J gene TRBJ2-6, with no clear D. Per the germline V gene, CDR1 is SGHNT and CDR2 is YENEEA. This CDR3 is built from 16 residues. V was trimmed by 7 bases and J by 4 bases, leaving 17 bases between them. CDR3 DNA: TGTGCCAGCACCCCCGGAGAATCTGCGGGGGCCAACGTCCTGACTTTC. Amino acid sequence: CASTPGESAGANVLTF. The variable domain in full, completed from reference TRBV11-3 and TRBJ2-6, reads EAGVVQSPRYKIIEKKQPVAFWCNPISGHNTLYWYLQNLGQGPELLIRYENEEAVDDSQLPKDRFSAERLKGVDSTLKIQPAELGDSAVYLCASTPGESAGANVLTFGAGSRLTVL.

The chain is built from TRBV5-4 and TRBJ2-3; D is perhaps TRBD1 (6 bases). V was pared by 5 bases and J by 3 bases, with 16 bases between. Germline values: CDR1 SGHNT, CDR2 YYREEE (reference sequence). This CDR3 comprises 15 residues. This chain's CDR3 is CASRPLVGQTDTQYF. In nucleotides, the CDR3 is TGTGCCAGCAGGCCGTTGGTTGGACAGACAGATACGCAGTATTTT.